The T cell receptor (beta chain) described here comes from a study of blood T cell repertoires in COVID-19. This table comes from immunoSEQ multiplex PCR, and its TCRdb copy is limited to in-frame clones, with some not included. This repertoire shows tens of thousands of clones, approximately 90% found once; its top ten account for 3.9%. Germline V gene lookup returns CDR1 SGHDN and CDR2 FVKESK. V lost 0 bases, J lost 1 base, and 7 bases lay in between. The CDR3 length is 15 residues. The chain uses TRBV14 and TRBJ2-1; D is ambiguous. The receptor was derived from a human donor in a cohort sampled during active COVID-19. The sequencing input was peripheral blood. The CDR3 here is CASSQELESYNEQFF. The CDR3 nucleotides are TGTGCCAGCAGCCAAGAGTTAGAGTCCTACAATGAGCAGTTCTTC.